This T cell receptor beta chain was retrieved from a study of PD-L1 blockade in urothelial cancer (dated by TCRdb to 2017 to 2019). General notes on the study: Therapy was started at some point between 2013 and 2015 for all patients, and atezolizumab 1,200 mg was administered intravenously every 3 weeks. About 85% of the roughly 29 patients were males with bladder-origin urothelial cancer, and about 65% of the roughly 30 reported a prior smoking history. An ECOG performance status of 0 or 1 was recorded for the patients, and 0 to 3 prior chemotherapy regimens had been received by the patients. Blood samples were analyzed at two time points: 3 weeks after treatment start (second dose) and 6 weeks after treatment start. A median of roughly 140,000 T cells and around 81,000 unique TCRs was obtained from blood samples, and a median clonality of around 0.08 was observed. The study, an exploratory multi-omic analysis, examined somatic, immune and clinical correlates of response to PD-L1 blockade with atezolizumab in urothelial cancer. Pretreatment tumor samples, along with matched peripheral blood collected serially before and after atezolizumab treatment, underwent TCR sequencing. Durable clinical benefit meant progression-free survival longer than 6 months, and TCR features were also tested against progression-free and overall survival. In the same patients who had TCR sequencing, pretreatment tumors also underwent whole exome sequencing and RNA sequencing. Eight to ten patients achieved durable clinical benefit and approximately 20 did not. Pretreatment blood TCR-seq was available for under 35 patients, at least one posttreatment blood collection was obtained for around 25 patients, and tumor TCR-seq was available for around 25 patients.

A remark on this clone: Its antigen specificity is not known. Per-base quality was not reported, and no clone a single base away is much larger than it.

Paper-wide results and their limitations: At 3 weeks after the start of treatment, tumor-associated TCR clones in peripheral blood had expanded more in patients with durable benefit (n of about 20, p = 0.022). Improved progression-free and overall survival was associated with having pretreatment peripheral blood TCR clonality below the median. Because of the small sample size (n ≈ 31) and the many exploratory analyses performed, the results are intended to be regarded as hypothesis-generating.

A total of around 30 patients with locally advanced or metastatic urothelial carcinoma, treated at Memorial Sloan Kettering on a trial protocol, made up the cohort. Peripheral blood mononuclear cells were collected from each patient pretreatment and during treatment, giving between 1 and 8 total time points per patient. The Qiagen DNeasy Blood extraction kit was used to purify genomic DNA from total PBMCs and tumor samples. PBMCs were collected pretreatment and during treatment, and were isolated and stored as previously described. To estimate absolute template abundance from read counts, synthetic TCR analog templates were spiked into each PCR. The immunoSEQ assay used bias-controlled V and J gene primers to amplify TCRbeta CDR3 regions from genomic DNA. Rearranged TCRbeta segments were sequenced at approximately 20X coverage. Per the source publication's procedure: Sequencing errors were corrected by clustering, and CDR3s were annotated against IMGT so that V, D and J genes could be assigned. Downstream analyses used only productive TCRbeta rearrangements, leaving out any out-of-frame or stop-codon sequences. Clonality was calculated as one minus the Shannon entropy normalized by the log of the number of unique productive sequences. Clones differing between time points or between blood and tumor were identified using Fisher's exact test with Benjamini-Hochberg correction, with an adjusted p below 0.01 applied as the threshold. TCRdb provides this immuneACCESS table in a form limited to in-frame rearrangements. Some clones are lacking; in checked studies, under half of them reflect an unresolved V gene, and why the rest are absent is not known. The DNA was the basis for D and trimming; V, J and clone size are from that table. Recorded for this sample are tens of thousands of clones; around 84% of them occurred a single time. The ten largest account for about 1.7% of the sample.

The sequencing used PBMCs, collected around atezolizumab (anti-PD-L1) treatment. The source of this sequence is a man in his fifties with urothelial cancer.

The nucleotide sequence is TGTGCCAGCAGCCTTACAGGGGCGGGAGGCTACACCTTC. This is translated as CASSLTGAGGYTF. The rearrangement combines TRBV5-4 with TRBJ1-2; TRBD1 agrees with 7 junctional bases. V is cut back by 4 bases and J by 8 bases, with 8 bases in the junction unmatched. The germline V gene (reference sequence) specifies SGHNT as CDR1 and YYREEE as CDR2. The CDR3, cysteine through phenylalanine, is 13 amino acids long. The kept DNA is CDR3 alone, 39 bases in frame from the first base.